This T cell receptor (beta chain) is from a study of cytomegalovirus exposure and HLA in healthy donors. As for the study in general: The Caucasian-associated ancestry cluster held over 65% of 300 to 450 genotyped donors.

This clone was seen only once. Its antigen remains unidentified. This CDR3 region has 17 residues. Trimming shortened V by 1 base and J by 5 bases, and 20 bases separated the two germline ends. The V gene's germline CDR1 is LNHDA and CDR2 SQIVND (reference sequence). 13 Jbeta primers and 60 Vbeta primers were used for the PCR. Per the study methods: Later work found 74 million or so unique TCR beta chains, with some 11 million shared. The assay was immunoSEQ multiplex PCR, and TCRdb's table has in-frame clones only and misses some. V and J calls plus clone size are reproduced from that table; the DNA served to infer D and trimming. Of 200,000 or so clones in the sample, about four fifths were seen once. Notes on the study in general: Serostatus for CMV was the only available immune exposure information. Excluded: some indistinguishable V segments such as TRBV6-2 and TRBV6-3.

The sequencing sample was made of PBMCs. V is TRBV19 and J is TRBJ1-1, with a tentative D call TRBD1 (5 bases). The receptor's source is a woman aged 25-40 years in good health and CMV-seropositive. The chain's CDR3 is CASSIGGSPGGLTEAFF. The CDR3 DNA is TGTGCCAGTAGTATAGGAGGGTCACCCGGGGGGTTGACTGAAGCTTTCTTT. Drawing the rest from reference TRBV19 and TRBJ1-1, the complete variable domain is DGGITQSPKYLFRKEGQNVTLSCEQNLNHDAMYWYRQDPGQGLRLIYYSQIVNDFQKGDIAEGYSVSREKKESFPLTVTSAQKNPTAFYLCASSIGGSPGGLTEAFFGQGTRLTVV.